This T cell receptor (beta chain) was captured in a study of tumor-infiltrating lymphocytes in primary liver carcinoma. TCR beta cDNA was made from 400 to 500 ng total RNA with a constant-region primer. Slightly modified ARM-PCR served as the procedure for the TCR beta libraries. These libraries came from three rounds of nested multiplex PCR. TCRdb ran MiXCR on the multiplex PCR reads and lists one entry per CDR3 protein. The table has tens of thousands of distinct CDR3 sequences, around 75% seen once. The tissue used was unsorted bulk material of roughly 17-31 mg. RNA and DNA were co-extracted from it with the AllPrep DNA/RNA mini kit. This clonotype was obtained from a man aged 40-50 years with primary liver carcinoma and hepatitis B virus infection. The sample comprised tumor-adjacent normal liver tissue.

The CDR3 DNA is TGTGCCAGCAGTATAGAGATGAACACTGAAGCTTTCTTT. It codes for CASSIEMNTEAFF. The chain uses TRBV6-1 and TRBJ1-1, with no clear D. V lost 5 bases and J lost 0, with 7 bases in between. Germline V gene lookup returns CDR1 MNHNS and CDR2 SASEGT. The CDR3 consists of 13 residues.